These T cell receptor beta chains were read from a single sample in a study of cytomegalovirus exposure and HLA in healthy donors. Measured with immunoSEQ multiplex PCR; TCRdb has only the in-frame clones, and not every one. This sample has 100,000 to 150,000 clones, with around three quarters found just once. Sequencing input: PBMCs. The receptor set was obtained from a female donor in good health and CMV-seronegative. CDR3s include the opening cysteine and the closing phenylalanine or tryptophan.

j_call,v_call,cdr3_aa
TRBJ1-6,TRBV6-1,CASREDNSPLHF
TRBJ2-7,TRBV7-9,CSSSLHGSSGSSYEQYF
TRBJ2-3,TRBV5-8,CASRVVLAGVPHTQYF
TRBJ1-2,TRBV7-2,CASSRVFRVDYGYTF
TRBJ1-2,TRBV9,CASSVGAGDGYTF
TRBJ2-7,TRBV4-2,CASSQNPTSGGAIEQYF
TRBJ1-1,TRBV20-1,CSARKTGRAFF
TRBJ1-5,TRBV18,CASSPERNQPQHF
TRBJ2-2,TRBV7-8,CASRSGGRGRRTGELFF
TRBJ1-1,TRBV5-6,CASSFGGPRDTEAFF
TRBJ2-7,TRBV28,CASTRRSPYEQYF